These 27 T cell receptor beta chains were all obtained from the same sample, sequenced in a study of blood T cells in healthy people across ages. Primers used in a second PCR of roughly 6 to 11 cycles were a sample-barcoded 5' primer and a J-beta primer mix. TCRdb reprocessed the 5' RACE reads with MiXCR, giving one entry per CDR3 protein. Found here are around 500,000 distinct CDR3 sequences, roughly a quarter of them singletons; the top ten hold approximately 3.3%. The same specimen was also included in a second study, on T cells of mothers and their children.

Sequencing input: blood. Every receptor here comes from a boy aged 2 to 10 in good health.

This clonotype was seen more than once but under ten times. The chain has TRBV9 and TRBJ1-3; D perhaps matches TRBD1 (6 bases). The CDR3 has 17 residues. Germline loops: CDR1 SGDLS, CDR2 YYNGEE. Trimming removed 3 bases from V and 0 bases from J, with 16 bases in between. CDR3 protein: CASSAGTQTASGNTIYF. In DNA, the CDR3 is TGTGCCAGCAGCGCTGGGACACAAACCGCCTCTGGAAACACCATATATTTT.

This clonotype was seen ten or more times. This chain uses TRBV29-1 with TRBJ1-2; no firm D call. The CDR3 loop spans 12 amino acids. V dropped 5 bases and J dropped 3 bases, with 10 bases sitting between them. The V gene's germline CDR1 is SQVTM and CDR2 ANQGSEA. CDR3 sequence: CSVRSEDYGYTF. Here the CDR3 DNA reads TGCAGCGTTAGATCCGAGGACTATGGCTACACCTTC. The whole variable domain, remainder taken from reference TRBV29-1 and TRBJ1-2, is SAVISQKPSRDICQRGTSLTIQCQVDSQVTMMFWYRQQPGQSLTLIATANQGSEATYESGFVIDKFPISRPNLTFSTLTVSNMSPEDSSIYLCSVRSEDYGYTFGSGTRLTVV.

CDR3 coding DNA: TGCGCCAGCAGCGGGACTAGCGGGAGCAACGAGCAGTACTTC. Translation gives CASSGTSGSNEQYF. V and J are TRBV5-1 and TRBJ2-7; 14 positions agree with TRBD2. J was trimmed by 5 bases and V by 4 bases; bases with no gene match: 2. The CDR3 extends over 14 amino acids. Germline CDR1 SGHRS, CDR2 YFSETQ.

As to this clonotype: The CDR3 does not end in the conserved phenylalanine or tryptophan, so this is likely a read error. This chain joins TRBV3-1 and TRBJ2-5; D gene uncertain. The CDR3 loop spans 15 amino acids. The germline V gene encodes CDR1 LGHDT and CDR2 YNNKEL (reference sequence). V lost 4 bases and J lost 6, with 18 bases in between. The CDR3 coding sequence is TGTGCCAGCAGCCCGGTCCCATCCTCGGGTCAGACCCAGTACCTC. Protein product: CASSPVPSSGQTQYL.

The chain employs TRBV6-2 or TRBV6-3 and TRBJ2-5; 9 bases are a match to TRBD2. With 6 bases clipped from V and 0 bases from J, the junction kept 11 bases outside the gene matches. The CDR3 spans 17 residues. Germline-derived CDR1 and CDR2 are MNHEY and SVGEGT. CDR3 sequence reads: CASSGAKSGGYQETQYF. The CDR3 DNA sequence: TGTGCCAGCAGCGGGGCGAAAAGCGGGGGGTACCAAGAGACCCAGTACTTC.

The chain combines TRBV2 with TRBJ2-7; no definite D call. The CDR3 sequence is 12 residues long. Germline V gene data show CDR1 as SNHLY and CDR2 as FYNNEI. The V end was cut by 10 bases, the J end by 5 bases, with 15 bases between. The CDR3 coding sequence is TGTGCCAACAAGGTCACCCTGGACGAGCAGTACTTC. Its translation: CANKVTLDEQYF. Together with reference TRBV2 and TRBJ2-7, the CDR3 gives the full variable domain: EPEVTQTPSHQVTQMGQEVILRCVPISNHLYFYWYRQILGQKVEFLVSFYNNEISEKSEIFDDQFSVERPDGSNFTLKIRSTKLEDSAMYFCANKVTLDEQYFGPGTRLTVT.

V usage is TRBV5-1 and J usage is TRBJ2-5, with 11 bases aligning to TRBD2. The last part of the DNA fits TRBJ2-7 better; the J call may be wrong. The CDR3 sequence is 14 residues long. Germline CDR1 reads SGHRS; CDR2 reads YFSETQ. CDR3 sequence (DNA): TGCGCCAGCAGCGCCGGGACTAGCGGCTACGAGCAGTACTTC. This sequence encodes CASSAGTSGYEQYF.

This clonotype has just one count. The chain has TRBV30 and TRBJ2-7; 9 bases agree with TRBD1. The CDR3 consists of 13 residues. Germline trimming cut 3 bases from V and 4 bases from J; bases unmatched to any gene: 4. From germline, CDR1 is GTSNPN and CDR2 SVGIG (reference sequence). CDR3 DNA: TGTGCCTGGAGCCCAGGGACAGGGTACGAGCAGTACTTC. Translated, it gives CAWSPGTGYEQYF.

The chain has TRBV29-1 and TRBJ2-7; possible D gene TRBD1, 6 bases. The V and J ends lost 3 bases and 3 bases respectively, with 18 bases between them. Germline CDR1 reads SQVTM; CDR2 reads ANQGSEA. This CDR3 contains 15 residues. The CDR3 DNA follows: TGCAGCGTTGAGGAATCTAGGGGGTTGCTCTACGAGCAGTACTTC. Translated: CSVEESRGLLYEQYF.

V gene TRBV20-1 combines with J gene TRBJ1-5, with a weak D call TRBD1 (6 bases). The ends were cut back, 5 bases at V and 4 bases at J, with 9 bases in the middle. This CDR3 contains 12 residues. Per germline, CDR1 DFQATT and CDR2 SNEGSKA (reference sequence). The CDR3 DNA is TGCAGTGCTTCAAGGGGGAATCAGCCCCAGCATTTT. This translates into CSASRGNQPQHF.

CDR3 DNA sequence: TGTGCCACCATGGGGATCCCGGTGAGGACCCAGTACTTC. It is translated as CATMGIPVRTQYF. The gene calls are TRBV6-5 and TRBJ2-5; D ambiguous. The CDR3 runs 13 residues. V was cut by 10 bases and J by 7 bases, with 19 bases left in between. CDR1 and CDR2 (germline): MNHEY, SVGAGI.

V usage is TRBV11-2 and J usage is TRBJ2-7, with 11 positions matching TRBD2. The CDR3 consists of 16 residues. The junction had 7 bases not matched to a gene; V was cut back by 1 base and J by 5 bases. Germline CDR1 and CDR2: SGHAT and FQNNGV. CDR3 nucleotide sequence: TGTGCCAGCAGCTTAGTTCTAGCGGGAGGTAATCACGAGCAGTACTTC. Residues: CASSLVLAGGNHEQYF. The whole variable domain, remainder taken from reference TRBV11-2 and TRBJ2-7, is EAGVAQSPRYKIIEKRQSVAFWCNPISGHATLYWYQQILGQGPKLLIQFQNNGVVDDSQLPKDRFSAERLKGVDSTLKIQPAKLEDSAVYLCASSLVLAGGNHEQYFGPGTRLTVT.

This clonotype was recorded a few times. The rearrangement joins TRBV9 to TRBJ2-1, with 7 bases fitting TRBD2. The trim removed 2 bases at V and 3 bases at J, leaving 5 bases unmatched. Germline CDR1 is SGDLS and CDR2 is YYNGEE. This CDR3 is built from 15 residues. The CDR3 region is CASSVSGLNYNEQFF. The CDR3 coding sequence is TGTGCCAGCAGCGTGTCGGGACTAAACTACAATGAGCAGTTCTTC.

V gene TRBV7-9 combines with J gene TRBJ2-1; D possibly corresponds to TRBD2 (6 bases). This CDR3 contains 16 residues. From germline, CDR1 is SEHNR and CDR2 FQNEAQ (reference sequence). Trimming stripped 5 bases from V and 0 bases from J, with 14 bases between. Here the CDR3 DNA reads TGTGCCAGCAGCCCTCGCGGGAAGAGCTCCTACAATGAGCAGTTCTTC. Its protein product is CASSPRGKSSYNEQFF.

The chain is built from TRBV5-1 and TRBJ2-7; 9 nucleotides align to TRBD2. This CDR3 contains 16 residues. Germline trimming cut 2 bases from V and 1 base from J; bases unmatched to any gene: 7. Germline CDR1 SGHRS, CDR2 YFSETQ. CDR3 region: CASSFSSGDLSYEQYF. CDR3 nucleotide sequence: TGCGCCAGCAGCTTCTCTAGCGGGGATCTGTCCTACGAGCAGTACTTC.

V gene TRBV7-6 combines with J gene TRBJ2-1, with a possible D match to TRBD2 (5 bases). The CDR3 has 16 amino acids. V gave up 3 bases and J gave up 5 bases, with 17 bases separating them. Germline CDR1 and CDR2: SGHVS and FNYEAQ. CDR3 DNA sequence: TGTGCCAGCAGCTTGCTAGTGGGAGAAGGTGACAATGAGCAGTTCTTC. This gives the protein CASSLLVGEGDNEQFF.

A few counts support this clonotype. The DNA for the CDR3 is TGTGCCACCAAGGACAGCAAAAACATTCAGTACTTC. The encoded protein is CATKDSKNIQYF. The chain couples TRBV24-1 to TRBJ2-4, with a tentative D call TRBD1 (6 bases). The V and J ends lost 8 bases and 3 bases respectively, with 7 bases between them. CDR1 and CDR2 (germline): KGHDR, SFDVKD. CDR3 length: 12 residues.

The chain recombines TRBV6-1 with TRBJ1-4; D might be TRBD1 (5 bases). CDR1 and CDR2 from the germline V gene are MNHNS and SASEGT. The CDR3 consists of 14 residues. V lost 6 bases, J lost 5 bases, and 13 bases lay in between. This CDR3 reads CASSSGPENEKLFF. CDR3 coding DNA: TGTGCCAGCAGCTCGGGACCGGAGAATGAAAAACTGTTTTTT.

A note on this clonotype: A much larger clone lies one base from this, so it may be a read error. The chain couples TRBV9 to TRBJ2-5; TRBD2 is a possible D gene (5 bases). Per the germline V gene, CDR1 is SGDLS and CDR2 is YYNGEE. The CDR3 has 13 residues. CDR3: CASSVSGKEPQYF. As DNA, the CDR3 is TGTGCCAGCAGCGTAAGCGGTAAAGAGCCCCAGTACTTC.

This clonotype was counted between two and nine times. The genes are TRBV12-3 or TRBV12-4 and TRBJ1-1; no definite D call. Trimming left V 9 bases short and J 2 bases short, with 13 bases between. The CDR3 consists of 13 residues. As DNA, the CDR3 is TGTGCCAGTTCCCGAGCAGATAACACTGAAGCTTTCTTT. Translated: CASSRADNTEAFF.

This clonotype turned up a few times. The gene calls are TRBV7-9 and TRBJ2-7, with unresolved D. Trimming cost V 6 bases and J 6 bases, with 15 bases left between them. In germline, CDR1 is SEHNR, CDR2 FQNEAQ (reference sequence). This CDR3 comprises 13 residues. The CDR3, as DNA: TGTGCCAGCAGGGCAGCCTCACGTGGCGAGCAGTACTTC. Translation: CASRAASRGEQYF.

The genes are TRBV20-1 and TRBJ2-7, with D tentatively TRBD2 (6 bases). The closer fit of TRBJ2-1 to the DNA end suggests the J call may be wrong. CDR3 size: 12 residues. In germline, CDR1 is DFQATT, CDR2 SNEGSKA (reference sequence). CDR3 sequence: CSAREGGIEQFF. DNA for the CDR3: TGCAGTGCTAGAGAGGGCGGGATTGAGCAGTTCTTC.

This clonotype was seen a few times. This sequence joins TRBV7-2 and TRBJ2-5; D unclear. V lost 1 base and J 1 base, leaving 7 bases between the germline ends. The CDR3 covers 14 residues. From germline, CDR1 is SGHTA and CDR2 FQGNSA. CDR3 in amino acids: CASSLVSFQETQYF. CDR3 DNA: TGTGCCAGCAGCTTAGTTAGTTTCCAAGAGACCCAGTACTTC.

A word on this clonotype: Germline is not matched at one junction end, which may reflect a read error. The chain has TRBV29-1 and TRBJ2-5; TRBD2 might be the D (6 bases). The CDR3 runs to 8 residues. Germline CDR1 is SQVTM and CDR2 is ANQGSEA. CDR3: CSVDGGSF. The CDR3 DNA follows: TGCAGCGTCGATGGGGGGAGCTTC. Together with reference TRBV29-1 and TRBJ2-5, the CDR3 gives the full variable domain: SAVISQKPSRDICQRGTSLTIQCQVDSQVTMMFWYRQQPGQSLTLIATANQGSEATYESGFVIDKFPISRPNLTFSTLTVSNMSPEDSSIYLCSVDGGSFGPGTRLLVL.

The chain couples TRBV11-2 to TRBJ1-2, with D perhaps matching TRBD1 (6 bases). CDR3 length equals 13 residues. Germline loops: CDR1 SGHAT, CDR2 FQNNGV. V lost 6 bases to trimming and J lost 4 bases, with 12 bases between them. The chain's CDR3 is CASRSQGGYGYTF. CDR3 sequence (DNA): TGTGCCAGCAGGTCACAGGGCGGCTATGGCTACACCTTC.

This clonotype has only a few counts. The rearrangement links TRBV6-5 to TRBJ1-5; D remains unclear. There are 15 residues in the CDR3. The V gene's germline CDR1 is MNHEY and CDR2 SVGAGI. V was trimmed by 0 bases and J by 3 bases, leaving 9 bases between them. The CDR3 sequence: CASSYSRRPNQPQHF. CDR3 nucleotides: TGTGCCAGCAGTTACTCGCGGAGACCCAATCAGCCCCAGCATTTT.

The gene calls are TRBV4-3 and TRBJ2-1, with D perhaps being TRBD1 or TRBD2 (5 bases each). There are 17 residues in the CDR3. V dropped 2 bases and J dropped 0 bases, with 14 bases sitting between them. Per the germline V gene, CDR1 is LGHNA and CDR2 is YSLEER. CDR3 protein: CASSQFGAGSSYNEQFF. Here the CDR3 DNA reads TGCGCCAGCAGCCAATTTGGGGCGGGTAGCTCCTACAATGAGCAGTTCTTC.